The present entry profiles one TCR beta chain with its context. This sample was taken from a study of blood T cell repertoires in COVID-19. Study-wide background: Acute and convalescent COVID-19 specimens originated in the United States, Italy and Spain. Nucleic acid was either cDNA or gDNA, and it came from T cells, B-cell-depleted T cells, or PBMCs.

Each participant's cohort was designated according to participant-reported clinical history. Per the original methods: Estimates of nucleated cell counts were drawn from the amplification of reference gene primers. Using immunoSEQ multiplex PCR, the repertoire was profiled, and TCRdb retains in-frame clones only, with some absent. The V and J calls and clone size come from that table; D and trimming were worked out from the DNA. The data show under 500,000 clones, with 87% seen just once and nearly 2% held by the top ten. The CDR3 has 14 amino acids. Between the trimmed V and J ends, which lost 3 bases and 0 bases, there was a span of 6 bases. The germline V gene has CDR1 SGHNT and CDR2 YYREEE (reference sequence).

The sequenced sample consisted of PBMCs or T cells enriched from blood (not recorded which). The TCR comes from a woman aged 18-29 years with acute COVID-19. J is TRBJ1-4 and V is TRBV5-4; D not resolved. CDR3 DNA: TGTGCCAGCAGCTCCCGAGCAACTAATGAAAAACTGTTTTTT. Translated: CASSSRATNEKLFF.